This T cell receptor beta chain was recorded in a study of T cell responses to AZD1222 COVID-19 vaccine. The protocol was immunoSEQ multiplex PCR, while the TCRdb copy is restricted to in-frame clones and leaves out a portion. Of some 280,000 clones in the sample, 94% were seen once. This TCR was sampled from an adult who received the AZD1222 COVID-19 vaccine. The sequencing used peripheral blood, collected 28 days after the second AZD1222 dose.

The CDR3 is CASSVAPQGKGEQFF. The CDR3 DNA follows: TGTGCCAGCAGCGTAGCTCCGCAGGGAAAAGGTGAGCAGTTCTTC. This chain connects TRBV9 to TRBJ2-1; weak D call: TRBD1 (5 bases). CDR1 SGDLS and CDR2 YYNGEE come from the germline V gene. V was cut by 0 bases and J by 9 bases, with 16 bases left in between. The CDR3 has 15 residues.